The 5 T cell receptor delta chains reported below all come from one sample, sequenced in a study of Vδ1+ human thymocytes. Overall study results and limits: Highly polyclonal TRG and TRD repertoires with Gaussian CDR3 length distributions appeared in thymus.

These receptors have no known antigen. RNA was extracted from the cells and then reverse transcribed. The CDR3 regions were amplified by multiplex PCR from V-gene primers to a constant-region primer. TCRdb ran CATT on the multiplex PCR reads. This table has over 45,000 delta-chain clones, roughly 15% appearing once. The sequenced material came from Vdelta1+ gamma-delta thymocytes from the thymus. Subset reported: FACS-sorted CD3+ TCRalphabeta- TCRVdelta1+ TCRVdelta2- thymocytes. Source of these receptors: a girl less than two years old who had congenital heart surgery.

The gene calls are TRDV1 and TRDJ1; perhaps D is TRDD2 or TRDD3 (7 bases each). Trimming stripped 1 base from V and 0 bases from J, with 36 bases between. CDR1 TSWWSYY and CDR2 QGS come from the germline V gene. The CDR3 sequence is 24 residues long. CDR3 nucleotides: TGTGCTCTTGGGGAACGCAACGGGGACCGTTCCTACACTGGGGAGCTTCAGTACACCGATAAACTCATCTTT. Its protein is CALGERNGDRSYTGELQYTDKLIF.

This clone came up a few times. The chain joins TRDV1 to TRDJ1, with D perhaps TRDD3 (6 bases). The CDR3 is made up of 20 amino acids. V was cut by 2 bases and J by 0 bases, with 25 bases left in between. Germline V lookup: CDR1 TSWWSYY, CDR2 QGS. The CDR3 protein is CALGEIPREGDTTYTDKLIF. The CDR3 nucleotides read TGTGCTCTTGGGGAAATCCCTCGTGAGGGGGACACGACCTACACCGATAAACTCATCTTT.

This clone was found a few times. The genes are TRDV1 and TRDJ1; D gene unclear. V was trimmed by 4 bases and J by 3 bases, leaving 21 bases between them. The CDR3 consists of 17 residues. Germline V CDR1 and CDR2: TSWWSYY, QGS. CDR3 bases: TGTGCTCTTGGGGGATTAGCTTTAGAACGCGAGTCCGATAAACTCATCTTT. Amino acids: CALGGLALERESDKLIF.

V usage is TRDV1 and J usage is TRDJ1; TRDD2 or TRDD3 may be the D gene (7 bases each). Germline values: CDR1 TSWWSYY, CDR2 QGS. The CDR3 loop spans 23 amino acids. V lost 4 bases and J lost 0, with 36 bases in between. CDR3 in amino acids: CALGGTRVPTVLGFLRYTDKLIF. In DNA, the CDR3 is TGTGCTCTTGGGGGCACTCGGGTTCCTACCGTACTGGGGTTTTTGAGGTACACCGATAAACTCATCTTT.

This clone was detected only a few times. The chain has TRDV1 and TRDJ1, with TRDD3 as a possible D gene (5 bases). V shed 0 bases and J shed 5 bases, with 16 bases lying between them. CDR1 and CDR2 from the germline V gene are TSWWSYY and QGS. The CDR3 has 16 amino acids. The CDR3 DNA follows: TGTGCTCTTGGGGAACTACTGATGGGGCTATCGGATAAACTCATCTTT. Its translation: CALGELLMGLSDKLIF.